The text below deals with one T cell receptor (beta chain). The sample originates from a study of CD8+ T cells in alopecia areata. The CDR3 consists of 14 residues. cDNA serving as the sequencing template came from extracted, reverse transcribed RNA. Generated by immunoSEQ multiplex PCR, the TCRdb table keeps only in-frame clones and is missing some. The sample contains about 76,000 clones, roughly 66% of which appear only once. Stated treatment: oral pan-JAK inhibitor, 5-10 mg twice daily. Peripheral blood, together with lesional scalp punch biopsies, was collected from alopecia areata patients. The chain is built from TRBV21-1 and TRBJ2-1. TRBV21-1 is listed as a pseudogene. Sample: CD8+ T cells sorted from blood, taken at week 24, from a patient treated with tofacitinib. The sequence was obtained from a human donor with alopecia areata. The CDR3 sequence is CASRELGDRIEQFF. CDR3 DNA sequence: TGTGCCAGCAGAGAATTGGGGGATCGGATCGAGCAGTTCTTC.